These 8 T cell receptor beta chains came from one sample sequenced in a study of response to subunit inactivated influenza vaccine. From the RT-PCR reads, TCRdb called clonotypes with MiXCR, one entry per CDR3 protein. Of 550,000 to 650,000 distinct CDR3 sequences in the sample, roughly 12% were seen once. Sequences were derived from PBMCs from blood, sampled on the day of vaccination. These receptors were collected from a man in his fifties who received an inactivated influenza vaccine.

This clonotype was seen more than once but under ten times. The CDR3 here is CASSQDWSQGIDTQYF. The CDR3 DNA sequence: TGCGCCAGCAGCCAAGATTGGTCGCAGGGGATAGATACGCAGTATTTT. The chain combines TRBV4-3 with TRBJ2-3, with D perhaps TRBD1 (6 bases). The germline V gene has CDR1 LGHNA and CDR2 YSLEER. Trimming pared 0 bases from V and 5 bases from J, leaving 15 bases between. This CDR3 contains 16 residues.

The chain uses TRBV4-1 and TRBJ2-5; 7 bases match TRBD2. This CDR3 comprises 15 residues. Per the germline V gene, CDR1 is MGHRA and CDR2 is YSYEKL. The V segment lost 3 bases and the J segment 4 bases; nucleotides outside the gene matches: 8. DNA for the CDR3: TGCGCCAGCAGCCAGGGGGGGTTCCGGGGAGAGACCCAGTACTTC. Translating it yields CASSQGGFRGETQYF.

The sample holds many counts of this clonotype. V usage is TRBV5-1 and J usage is TRBJ2-1; 8 bases map to TRBD1. The V gene end was trimmed by 3 bases and the J gene end by 6 bases; junction bases not matched to a gene: 8. This CDR3 has 15 amino acids. Germline V gene lookup returns CDR1 SGHRS and CDR2 YFSETQ. The CDR3 protein is CASSSDRALTNEQFF. CDR3 nucleotides: TGCGCCAGCAGCTCGGACAGGGCCCTCACCAATGAGCAGTTCTTC.

V and J are TRBV20-1 and TRBJ2-1, with 9 bases matching TRBD2. This CDR3 contains 14 residues. The V gene's germline CDR1 is DFQATT and CDR2 SNEGSKA (reference sequence). V lost 2 bases to trimming and J lost 6 bases; unmatched junction nucleotides: 5. Here the CDR3 reads CSARPSGRTNEQFF. For the CDR3, the DNA is TGCAGTGCTAGACCCAGCGGGAGGACCAATGAGCAGTTCTTC.

This clonotype was recorded a few times. The V and J genes are TRBV28 and TRBJ2-7; D not resolved. The germline gives CDR1 MDHEN, CDR2 SYDVKM. This CDR3 comprises 14 residues. V was trimmed by 2 bases and J by 3 bases, leaving 11 bases between them. The CDR3 here is CASSLQVTIYEQYF. CDR3 sequence (DNA): TGTGCCAGCAGTTTACAGGTCACGATCTACGAGCAGTACTTC.

The chain combines TRBV20-1 with TRBJ2-7; 9 nucleotides line up with TRBD2. The CDR3 has 16 amino acids. Losses at the gene ends were 5 bases for V and 1 base for J; bases not matched to a gene: 12. Germline V gene sequence: CDR1 DFQATT, CDR2 SNEGSKA (reference sequence). This chain's CDR3 is CSAHDPSGRRSYEQYF. The CDR3, as DNA: TGCAGTGCTCATGATCCCAGCGGGAGGAGGTCCTACGAGCAGTACTTC.

This clonotype has a handful of counts. The V gene is TRBV2, the J gene TRBJ2-7; no clear D. CDR1 and CDR2 (germline): SNHLY, FYNNEI. The length of the CDR3 is 12 residues. Trimming took off 2 bases at V and 8 bases at J, with 10 bases between the two ends. CDR3 protein: CASSEWADQQYF. DNA of the CDR3: TGTGCCAGCAGTGAATGGGCGGATCAGCAGTACTTC.

As DNA, the CDR3 is TGCGCCAGCAGCTCGCGGGGGCCGCACACAGATACGCAGTATTTT. As protein: CASSSRGPHTDTQYF. The chain combines TRBV5-1 with TRBJ2-3, with D perhaps matching TRBD2 (7 bases). The V gene's germline CDR1 is SGHRS and CDR2 YFSETQ. V was cut by 3 bases and J by 2 bases, with 13 bases left in between. The CDR3 runs to 15 residues.